A selection of T cell receptor beta chains follows, all from one sample in a study of OX40 agonist ivuxolimab in advanced cancers. Generated by immunoSEQ multiplex PCR, the TCRdb table keeps only in-frame clones and is missing some. The profile shows roughly 70,000 clones, 85% to 95% of them singletons. Sequenced material: CD4+ or CD8+ T cells sorted from blood, taken in a trial of the OX40 agonist ivuxolimab. These receptor sequences come from an adult with an advanced solid tumor such as melanoma, head and neck, liver or kidney cancer. CDR3s include the opening cysteine and the closing phenylalanine or tryptophan. A D gene is named only where the DNA matches it firmly. Size is stated for part of the rows, as once, few or many counts, or as a class when the clone is expanded.

-,TRBJ1-1,TRBV25-1,-,CASSGRRQVGNTEAFF,TGTGCCAGCAGTGGAAGGCGACAGGTCGGAAACACTGAAGCTTTCTTT
-,TRBJ1-2,TRBV7-2,-,CASSSDSDYGYTF,TGTGCCAGCAGCTCGGACAGCGACTATGGCTACACCTTC
-,TRBJ2-7,TRBV6-5,-,CASSYQAEQYF,TGTGCCAGCAGTTACCAAGCGGAGCAGTACTTC
once,TRBJ2-7,TRBV9,-,CASSTEDSYEQYF,TGTGCCAGCAGCACCGAAGACAGCTACGAGCAGTACTTC
-,TRBJ2-7,TRBV15,-,CATSRVRFYEQYF,TGTGCCACCAGCAGAGTCCGCTTCTACGAGCAGTACTTC
-,TRBJ2-5,TRBV15,TRBD2,CATALAGGLRFGETQYF,TGTGCCACCGCCCTAGCGGGAGGCCTGCGATTTGGAGAGACCCAGTACTTC
-,TRBJ2-5,TRBV15,TRBD2,CATSRGLAGVIGGETQYF,TGTGCCACCAGCAGAGGGTTAGCGGGAGTCATCGGGGGAGAGACCCAGTACTTC
-,TRBJ1-2,TRBV6-1,-,CASTRGTSTDYGYTF,TGTGCCAGCACCCGAGGCACGAGTACGGACTATGGCTACACCTTC
-,TRBJ2-7,TRBV5-6,-,CASSPDTSYEQYF,TGTGCCAGCAGCCCGGACACCTCTTACGAGCAGTACTTC
once,TRBJ2-7,TRBV28,-,CASRAGVLSSYEQYF,TGTGCCAGCAGGGCCGGGGTCTTAAGCTCCTACGAGCAGTACTTC
-,TRBJ2-5,TRBV11-2,TRBD1,CASSLAGRTGAYQETQYF,TGTGCCAGCAGCTTAGCCGGGAGGACAGGGGCGTACCAAGAGACCCAGTACTTC
-,TRBJ2-7,TRBV18,TRBD1,CASSRPGTGVEQYF,TGTGCCAGCTCACGGCCCGGGACAGGGGTCGAGCAGTACTTC
-,TRBJ1-5,TRBV6-6,-,CASLVGEGNQPQHF,TGTGCCAGCCTGGTGGGGGAGGGCAATCAGCCCCAGCATTTT
-,TRBJ1-1,TRBV19,TRBD1,CASSMAGGLDTEAFF,TGTGCCAGTAGCATGGCAGGGGGGTTAGACACTGAAGCTTTCTTT
-,TRBJ2-3,TRBV7-3,-,CASSLRDNTDTQYF,TGTGCCAGCAGCTTAAGGGACAACACAGATACGCAGTATTTT
-,TRBJ2-7,TRBV18,-,CASSLPDGADEQYF,TGTGCCAGCTCACTACCGGACGGTGCGGATGAGCAGTACTTC
-,TRBJ2-7,TRBV5-5,TRBD1,CASSLAATGVSYEQYF,TGTGCCAGCAGCTTGGCAGCGACAGGGGTGAGCTACGAGCAGTACTTC
-,TRBJ2-1,TRBV7-2,TRBD2,CASSQGLAGTYNEQFF,TGTGCCAGCAGCCAAGGACTAGCGGGTACCTACAATGAGCAGTTCTTC
-,TRBJ2-5,TRBV15,TRBD1,CATSRTGTGAKETQYF,TGTGCCACCAGCAGAACCGGGACAGGGGCGAAAGAGACCCAGTACTTC
-,TRBJ1-3,TRBV5-8,-,CASSSPGSPYF,TGTGCCAGCAGCTCCCCCGGGTCTCCTTATTTT
few,TRBJ2-1,TRBV9,TRBD1,CASATGTGGYNEQFF,TGTGCCAGCGCCACCGGGACAGGGGGCTACAATGAGCAGTTCTTC
-,TRBJ2-7,TRBV6-5,-,CASSYAYEQYF,TGTGCCAGCAGTTACGCCTACGAGCAGTACTTC
-,TRBJ2-7,TRBV5-4,-,CASSLVLDEQYF,TGTGCCAGCAGCTTGGTTTTGGACGAGCAGTACTTC
-,TRBJ2-1,TRBV5-6,-,CASSHRLGNEQFF,TGTGCCAGCAGCCATCGGCTAGGAAATGAGCAGTTCTTC
few,TRBJ1-1,TRBV28,-,CASSFGNTEAFF,TGTGCCAGCAGTTTCGGGAACACTGAAGCTTTCTTT
-,TRBJ2-7,TRBV28,-,CASSDNLRVWEQYF,TGTGCCAGCAGTGATAACCTACGGGTTTGGGAGCAGTACTTC
-,TRBJ2-7,TRBV21-1,-,CASSRPGTGAYEQYF,TGTGCCAGCAGTCGTCCCGGGACAGGGGCCTACGAGCAGTACTTC
-,TRBJ2-5,TRBV7-2,-,CASSLAGIRGETQYF,TGTGCCAGCAGCTTAGCGGGGATACGTGGAGAGACCCAGTACTTC
-,TRBJ2-7,TRBV27,-,CASSTAGTYEQYF,TGTGCCAGCAGCACCGCAGGGACCTACGAGCAGTACTTC
-,TRBJ1-3,TRBV11-2,-,CASSLGGTGLATSGNTIYF,TGTGCCAGCAGCTTAGGGGGGACGGGACTCGCGACCTCTGGAAACACCATATATTTT
few,TRBJ2-3,TRBV6-6,-,CASSNTDTQYF,TGTGCCAGCAGTAACACAGATACGCAGTATTTT
-,TRBJ1-1,TRBV9,-,CASSVGISRENTEAFF,TGTGCCAGCAGCGTAGGAATCTCCCGGGAGAACACTGAAGCTTTCTTT
-,TRBJ1-1,TRBV7-9,-,CASSFSTAQGTFF,TGTGCCAGCAGCTTCTCTACGGCACAGGGAACTTTCTTT
-,TRBJ2-5,TRBV7-3,TRBD1,CASSLGTGQETQYF,TGTGCCAGCAGCTTGGGGACAGGGCAGGAGACCCAGTACTTC
-,TRBJ1-1,TRBV27,TRBD1,CASSPDRGLTEAFF,TGTGCCAGCAGCCCGGACAGGGGTCTTACTGAAGCTTTCTTT
once,TRBJ1-1,TRBV5-1,-,CASSLAQLNTEAFF,TGCGCCAGCAGCTTGGCACAGCTGAACACTGAAGCTTTCTTT
-,TRBJ2-3,TRBV13,-,CASSFTGPTDTQYF,TGTGCCAGCAGCTTCACAGGGCCCACAGATACGCAGTATTTT
once,TRBJ1-3,TRBV27,-,CASSSGVSSGNTIYF,TGTGCCAGCAGTTCAGGGGTTTCCTCTGGAAACACCATATATTTT